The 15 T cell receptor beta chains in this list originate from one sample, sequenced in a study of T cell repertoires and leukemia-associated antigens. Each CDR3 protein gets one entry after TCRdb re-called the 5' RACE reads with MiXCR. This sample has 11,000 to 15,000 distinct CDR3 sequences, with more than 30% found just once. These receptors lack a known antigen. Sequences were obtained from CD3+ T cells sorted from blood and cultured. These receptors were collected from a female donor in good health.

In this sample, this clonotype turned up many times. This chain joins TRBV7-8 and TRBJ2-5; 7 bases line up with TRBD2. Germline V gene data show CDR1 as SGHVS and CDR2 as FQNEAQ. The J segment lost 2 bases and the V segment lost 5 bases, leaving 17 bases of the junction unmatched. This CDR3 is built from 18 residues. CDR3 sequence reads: CASSPGEGITLGQETQYF. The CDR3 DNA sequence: TGTGCCAGCAGCCCGGGGGAGGGTATAACCTTGGGGCAAGAGACCCAGTACTTC.

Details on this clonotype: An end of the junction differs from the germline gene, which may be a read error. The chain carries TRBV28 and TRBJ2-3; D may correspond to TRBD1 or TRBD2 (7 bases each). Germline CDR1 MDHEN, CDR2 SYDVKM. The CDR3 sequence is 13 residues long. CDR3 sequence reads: CASRGGGPNTQYF. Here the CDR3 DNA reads TGCGCCAGCAGGGGGGGAGGTCCAAATACGCAGTATTTT.

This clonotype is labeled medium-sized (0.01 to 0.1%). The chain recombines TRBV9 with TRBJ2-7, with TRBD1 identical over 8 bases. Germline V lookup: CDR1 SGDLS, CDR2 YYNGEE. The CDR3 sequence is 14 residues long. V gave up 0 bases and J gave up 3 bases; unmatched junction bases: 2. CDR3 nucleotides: TGTGCCAGCAGCGTAGGACAGGGGAACTACGAGCAGTACTTC. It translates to CASSVGQGNYEQYF.

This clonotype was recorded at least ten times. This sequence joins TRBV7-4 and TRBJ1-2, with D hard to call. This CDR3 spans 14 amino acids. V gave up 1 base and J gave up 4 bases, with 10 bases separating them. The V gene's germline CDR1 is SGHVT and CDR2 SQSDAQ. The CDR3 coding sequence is TGTGCCAGCAGCTTAGGACCAAGGAGCTATGGCTACACCTTC. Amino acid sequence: CASSLGPRSYGYTF.

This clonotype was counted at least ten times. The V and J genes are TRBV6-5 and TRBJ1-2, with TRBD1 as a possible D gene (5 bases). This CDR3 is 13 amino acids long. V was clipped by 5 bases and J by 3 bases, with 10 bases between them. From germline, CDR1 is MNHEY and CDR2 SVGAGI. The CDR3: CASSRAGHYGYTF. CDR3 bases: TGTGCCAGCAGTCGGGCAGGGCACTATGGCTACACCTTC.

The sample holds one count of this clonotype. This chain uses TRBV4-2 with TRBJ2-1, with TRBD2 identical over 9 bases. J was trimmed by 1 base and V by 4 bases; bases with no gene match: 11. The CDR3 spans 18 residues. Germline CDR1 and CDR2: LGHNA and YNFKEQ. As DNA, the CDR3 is TGTGCCAGCAGCCGCAGAGCGGGAGGTCCCGAATCCTACAATGAGCAGTTCTTC. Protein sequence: CASSRRAGGPESYNEQFF.

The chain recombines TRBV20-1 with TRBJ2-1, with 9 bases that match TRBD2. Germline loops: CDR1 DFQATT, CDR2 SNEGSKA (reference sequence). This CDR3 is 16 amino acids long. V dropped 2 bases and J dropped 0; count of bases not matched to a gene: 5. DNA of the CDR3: TGCAGTGCTAGACCCCTAGCGGGAACCTCCTACAATGAGCAGTTCTTC. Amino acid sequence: CSARPLAGTSYNEQFF.

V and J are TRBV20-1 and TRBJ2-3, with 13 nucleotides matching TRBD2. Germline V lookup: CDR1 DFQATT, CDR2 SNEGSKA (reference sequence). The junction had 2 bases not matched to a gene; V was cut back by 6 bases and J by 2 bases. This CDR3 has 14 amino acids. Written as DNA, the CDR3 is TGCAGTGCCGGGACTAGCGGGGACACAGATACGCAGTATTTT. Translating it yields CSAGTSGDTDTQYF.

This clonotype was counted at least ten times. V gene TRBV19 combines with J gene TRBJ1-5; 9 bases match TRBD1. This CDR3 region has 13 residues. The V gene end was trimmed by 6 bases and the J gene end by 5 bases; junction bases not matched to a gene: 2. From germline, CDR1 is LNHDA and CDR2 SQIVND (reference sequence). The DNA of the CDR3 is TGTGCCAGTAGCCGGACAGGGGATCAGCCCCAGCATTTT. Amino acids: CASSRTGDQPQHF.

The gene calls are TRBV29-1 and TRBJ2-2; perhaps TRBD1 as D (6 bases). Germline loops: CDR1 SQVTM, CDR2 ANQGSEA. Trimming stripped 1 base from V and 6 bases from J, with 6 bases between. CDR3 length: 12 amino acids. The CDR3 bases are TGCAGCGTTGAAGCAGGGGCCGGGGAGCTGTTTTTT. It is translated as CSVEAGAGELFF.

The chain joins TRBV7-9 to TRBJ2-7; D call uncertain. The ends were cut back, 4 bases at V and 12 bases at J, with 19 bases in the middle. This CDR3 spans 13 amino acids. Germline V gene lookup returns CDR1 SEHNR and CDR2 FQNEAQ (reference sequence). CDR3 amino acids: CASSSQPRLLLYF. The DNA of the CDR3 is TGTGCCAGCAGCTCCCAGCCCCGATTGCTGCTGTACTTC.

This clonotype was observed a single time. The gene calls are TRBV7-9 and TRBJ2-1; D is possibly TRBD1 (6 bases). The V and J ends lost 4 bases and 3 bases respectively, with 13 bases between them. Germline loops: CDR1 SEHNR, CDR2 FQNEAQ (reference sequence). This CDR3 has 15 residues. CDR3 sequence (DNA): TGTGCCAGCAGCTCCCTCCTGGACAGCTACAATGAGCAGTTCTTC. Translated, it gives CASSSLLDSYNEQFF. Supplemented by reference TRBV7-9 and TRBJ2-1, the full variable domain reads DTGVSQNPRHKITKRGQNVTFRCDPISEHNRLYWYRQTLGQGPEFLTYFQNEAQLEKSRLLSDRFSAERPKGSFSTLEIQRTEQGDSAMYLCASSSLLDSYNEQFFGPGTRLTVL.

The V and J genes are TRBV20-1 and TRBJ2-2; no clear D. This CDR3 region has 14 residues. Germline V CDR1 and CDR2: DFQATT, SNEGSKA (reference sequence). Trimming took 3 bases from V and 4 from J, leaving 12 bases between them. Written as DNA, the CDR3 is TGCAGTGCTAGGATGGGGTACGGCACCGGGGAGCTGTTTTTT. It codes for CSARMGYGTGELFF.

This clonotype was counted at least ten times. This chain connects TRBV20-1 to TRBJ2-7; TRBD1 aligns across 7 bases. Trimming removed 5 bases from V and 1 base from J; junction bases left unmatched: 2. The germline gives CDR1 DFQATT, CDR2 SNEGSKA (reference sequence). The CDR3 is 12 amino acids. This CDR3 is CSARGQSYEQYF. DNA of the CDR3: TGCAGTGCTCGGGGACAGTCCTACGAGCAGTACTTC.

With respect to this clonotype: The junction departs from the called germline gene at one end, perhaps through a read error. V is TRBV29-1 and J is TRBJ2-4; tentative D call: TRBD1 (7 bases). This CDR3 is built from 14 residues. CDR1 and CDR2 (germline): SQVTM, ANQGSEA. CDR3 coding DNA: TGCGGCGTTGAGGAGGGGGCTGGCAAAACCATTCAGTACTTC. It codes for CGVEEGAGKTIQYF.